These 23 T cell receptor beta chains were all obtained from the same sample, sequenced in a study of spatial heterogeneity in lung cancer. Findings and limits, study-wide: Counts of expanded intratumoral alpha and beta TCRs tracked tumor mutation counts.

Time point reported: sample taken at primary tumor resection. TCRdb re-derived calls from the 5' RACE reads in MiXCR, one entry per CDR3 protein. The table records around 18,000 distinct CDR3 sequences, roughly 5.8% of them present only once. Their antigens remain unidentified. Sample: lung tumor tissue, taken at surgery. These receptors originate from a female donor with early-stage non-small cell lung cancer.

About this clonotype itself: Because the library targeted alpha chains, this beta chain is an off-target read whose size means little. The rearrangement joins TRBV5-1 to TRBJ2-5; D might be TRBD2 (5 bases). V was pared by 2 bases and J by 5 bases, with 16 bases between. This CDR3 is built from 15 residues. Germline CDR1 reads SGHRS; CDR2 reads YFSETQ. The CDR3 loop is CASSLSLALRETQYF. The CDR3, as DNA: TGCGCCAGCAGCTTATCCCTAGCCTTGCGGGAGACCCAGTACTTC.

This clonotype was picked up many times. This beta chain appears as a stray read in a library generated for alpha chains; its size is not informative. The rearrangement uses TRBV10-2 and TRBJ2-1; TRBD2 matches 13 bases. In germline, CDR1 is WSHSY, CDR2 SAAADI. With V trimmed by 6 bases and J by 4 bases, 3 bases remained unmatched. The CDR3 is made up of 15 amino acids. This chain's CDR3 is CASRPGLAGYNEQFF. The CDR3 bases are TGCGCCAGCAGACCGGGACTAGCGGGATACAATGAGCAGTTCTTC.

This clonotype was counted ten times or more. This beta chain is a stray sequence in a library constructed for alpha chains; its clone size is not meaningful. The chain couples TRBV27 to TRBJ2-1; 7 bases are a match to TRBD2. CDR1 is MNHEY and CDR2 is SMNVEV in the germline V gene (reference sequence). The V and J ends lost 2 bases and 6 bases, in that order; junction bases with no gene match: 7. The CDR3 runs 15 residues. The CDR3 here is CASSLRASGPNEQFF. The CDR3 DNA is TGTGCCAGCAGTTTAAGGGCTAGCGGTCCCAATGAGCAGTTCTTC.

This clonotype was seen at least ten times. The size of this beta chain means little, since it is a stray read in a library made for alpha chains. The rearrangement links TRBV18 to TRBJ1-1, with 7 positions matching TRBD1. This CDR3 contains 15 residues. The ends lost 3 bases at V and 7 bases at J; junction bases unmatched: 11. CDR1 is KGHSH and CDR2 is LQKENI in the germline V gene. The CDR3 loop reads CASSPSRGGFNEAFF. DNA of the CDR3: TGTGCCAGCTCACCGAGCAGGGGGGGTTTTAATGAAGCTTTCTTT.

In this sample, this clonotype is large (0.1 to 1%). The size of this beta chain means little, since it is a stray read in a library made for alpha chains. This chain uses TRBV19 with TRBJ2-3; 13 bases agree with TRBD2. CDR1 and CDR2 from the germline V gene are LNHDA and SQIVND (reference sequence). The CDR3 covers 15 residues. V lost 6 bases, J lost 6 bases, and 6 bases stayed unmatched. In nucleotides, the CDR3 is TGTGCCAGTAGCCGGACTAGCGGGAGTTATGATACGCAGTATTTT. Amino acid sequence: CASSRTSGSYDTQYF.

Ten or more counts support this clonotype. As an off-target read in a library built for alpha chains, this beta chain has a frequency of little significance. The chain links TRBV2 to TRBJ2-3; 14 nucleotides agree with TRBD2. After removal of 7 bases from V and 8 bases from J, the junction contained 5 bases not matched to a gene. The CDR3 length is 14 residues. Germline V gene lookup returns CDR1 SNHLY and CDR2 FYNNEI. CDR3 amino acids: CASTGTSGSRTQYF. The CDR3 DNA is TGTGCCAGCACCGGGACTAGCGGGAGTCGTACGCAGTATTTT.

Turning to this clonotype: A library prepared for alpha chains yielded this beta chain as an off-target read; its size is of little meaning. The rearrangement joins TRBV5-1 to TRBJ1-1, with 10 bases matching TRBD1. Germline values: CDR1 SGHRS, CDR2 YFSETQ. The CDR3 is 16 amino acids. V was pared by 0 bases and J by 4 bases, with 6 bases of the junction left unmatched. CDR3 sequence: CASSLGTGGASTEAFF. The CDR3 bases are TGCGCCAGCAGCTTGGGGACAGGGGGGGCGAGCACTGAAGCTTTCTTT.

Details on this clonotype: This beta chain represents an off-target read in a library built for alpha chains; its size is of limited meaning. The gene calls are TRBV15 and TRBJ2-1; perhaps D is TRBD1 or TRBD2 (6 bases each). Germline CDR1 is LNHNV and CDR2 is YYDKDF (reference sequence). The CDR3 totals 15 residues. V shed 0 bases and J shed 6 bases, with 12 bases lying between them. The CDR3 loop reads CATSRDSEGGNEQFF. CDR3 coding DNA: TGTGCCACCAGCAGAGATTCTGAGGGGGGCAATGAGCAGTTCTTC.

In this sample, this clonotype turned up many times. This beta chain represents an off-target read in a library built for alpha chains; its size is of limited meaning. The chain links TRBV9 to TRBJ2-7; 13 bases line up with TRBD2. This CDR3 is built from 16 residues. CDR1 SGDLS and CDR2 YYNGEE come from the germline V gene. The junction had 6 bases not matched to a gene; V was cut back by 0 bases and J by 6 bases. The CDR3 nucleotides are TGTGCCAGCAGCGTAGCCGGGACTAGCGGGGCCAGCGAGCAGTACTTC. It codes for CASSVAGTSGASEQYF.

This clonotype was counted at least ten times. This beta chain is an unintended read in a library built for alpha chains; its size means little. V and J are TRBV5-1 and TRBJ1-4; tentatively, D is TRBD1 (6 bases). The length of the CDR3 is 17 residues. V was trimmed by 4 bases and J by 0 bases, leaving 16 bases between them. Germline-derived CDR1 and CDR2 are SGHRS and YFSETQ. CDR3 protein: CASSPHGQTATNEKLFF. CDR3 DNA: TGCGCCAGCAGCCCCCACGGACAGACCGCAACTAATGAAAAACTGTTTTTT.

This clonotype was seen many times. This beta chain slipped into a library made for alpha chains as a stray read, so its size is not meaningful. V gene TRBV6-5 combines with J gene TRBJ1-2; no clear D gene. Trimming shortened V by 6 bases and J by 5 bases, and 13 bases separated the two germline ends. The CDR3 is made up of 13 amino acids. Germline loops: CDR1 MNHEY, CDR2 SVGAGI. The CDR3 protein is CASRHPEVYGYTF. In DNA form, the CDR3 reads TGTGCCAGCAGACATCCGGAAGTTTATGGCTACACCTTC.

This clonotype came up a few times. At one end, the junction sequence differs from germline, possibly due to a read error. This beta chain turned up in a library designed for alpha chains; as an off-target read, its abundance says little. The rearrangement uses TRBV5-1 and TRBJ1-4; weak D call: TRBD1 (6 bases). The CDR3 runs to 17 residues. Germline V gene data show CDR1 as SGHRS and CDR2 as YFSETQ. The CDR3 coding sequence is TGCGTCAGCAGCATGGACAGTTTATTCGCAACTAATGAAAAACTGTTTTTT. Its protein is CVSSMDSLFATNEKLFF.

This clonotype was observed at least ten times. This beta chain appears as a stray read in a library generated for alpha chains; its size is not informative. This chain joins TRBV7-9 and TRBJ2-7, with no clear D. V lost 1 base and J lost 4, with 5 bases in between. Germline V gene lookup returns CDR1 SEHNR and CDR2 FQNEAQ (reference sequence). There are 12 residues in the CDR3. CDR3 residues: CASSLVGYEQYF. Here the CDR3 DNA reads TGTGCCAGCAGCTTAGTAGGGTACGAGCAGTACTTC.

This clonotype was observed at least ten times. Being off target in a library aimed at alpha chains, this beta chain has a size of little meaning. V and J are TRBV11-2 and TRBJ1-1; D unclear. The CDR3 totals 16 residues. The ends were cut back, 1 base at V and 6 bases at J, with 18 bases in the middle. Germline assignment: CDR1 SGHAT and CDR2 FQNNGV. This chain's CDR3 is CASSLAAHSGVAEAFF. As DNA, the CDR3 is TGTGCCAGCAGCTTAGCCGCCCACTCAGGAGTAGCTGAAGCTTTCTTT.

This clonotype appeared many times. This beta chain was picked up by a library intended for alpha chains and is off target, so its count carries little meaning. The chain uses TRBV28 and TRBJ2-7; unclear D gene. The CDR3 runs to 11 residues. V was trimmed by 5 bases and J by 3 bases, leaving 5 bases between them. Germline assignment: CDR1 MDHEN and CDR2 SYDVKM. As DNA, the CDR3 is TGTGCCAGCAGTGGGATCTACGAGCAGTACTTC. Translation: CASSGIYEQYF.

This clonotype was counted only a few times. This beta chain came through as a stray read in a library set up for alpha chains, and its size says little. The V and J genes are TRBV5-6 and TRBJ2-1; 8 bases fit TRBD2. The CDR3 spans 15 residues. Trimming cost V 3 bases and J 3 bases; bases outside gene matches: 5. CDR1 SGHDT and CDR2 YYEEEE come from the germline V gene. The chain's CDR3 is CASSSGLAVYNEQFF. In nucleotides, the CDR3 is TGTGCCAGCAGCTCCGGACTAGCTGTCTACAATGAGCAGTTCTTC.

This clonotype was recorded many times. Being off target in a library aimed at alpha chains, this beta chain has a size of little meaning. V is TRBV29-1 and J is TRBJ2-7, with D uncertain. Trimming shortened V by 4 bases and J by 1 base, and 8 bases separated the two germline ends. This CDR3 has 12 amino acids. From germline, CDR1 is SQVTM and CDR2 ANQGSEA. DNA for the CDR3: TGCAGCGTTGTTTGGGGATCCTACGAGCAGTACTTC. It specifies CSVVWGSYEQYF.

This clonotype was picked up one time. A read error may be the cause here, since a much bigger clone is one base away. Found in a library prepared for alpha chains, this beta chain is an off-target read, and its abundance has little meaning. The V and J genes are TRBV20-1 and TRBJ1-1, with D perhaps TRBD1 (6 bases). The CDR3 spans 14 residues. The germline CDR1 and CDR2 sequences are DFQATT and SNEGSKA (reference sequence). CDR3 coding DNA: TGCAGTGCTGGAGATCGGCAGGGGAAGACTGAAGCTTTCTTT. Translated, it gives CSAGDRQGKTEAFF.

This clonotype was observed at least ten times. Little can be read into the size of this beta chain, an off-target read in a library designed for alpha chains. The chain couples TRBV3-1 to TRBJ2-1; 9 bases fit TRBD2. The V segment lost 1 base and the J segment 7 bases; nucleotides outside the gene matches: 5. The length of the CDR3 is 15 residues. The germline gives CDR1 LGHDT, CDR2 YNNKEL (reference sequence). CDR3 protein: CASSQGTSEGNEQFF. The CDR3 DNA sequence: TGTGCCAGCAGCCAAGGGACTAGCGAAGGGAATGAGCAGTTCTTC.

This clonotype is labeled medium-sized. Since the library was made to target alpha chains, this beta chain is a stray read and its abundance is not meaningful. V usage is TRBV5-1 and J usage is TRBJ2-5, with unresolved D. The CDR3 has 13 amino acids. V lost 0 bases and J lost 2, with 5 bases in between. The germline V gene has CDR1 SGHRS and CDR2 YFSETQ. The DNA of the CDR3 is TGCGCCAGCAGCTTGGTGGGGCAAGAGACCCAGTACTTC. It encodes CASSLVGQETQYF.

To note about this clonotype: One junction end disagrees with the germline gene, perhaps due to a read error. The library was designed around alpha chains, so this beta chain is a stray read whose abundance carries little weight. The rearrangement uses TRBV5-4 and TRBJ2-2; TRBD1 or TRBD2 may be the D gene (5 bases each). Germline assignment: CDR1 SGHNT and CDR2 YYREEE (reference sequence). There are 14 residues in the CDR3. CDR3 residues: CAGSPVGTTGELFF. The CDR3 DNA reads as TGTGCCGGCAGTCCGGTCGGGACGACCGGGGAGCTGTTTTTT.

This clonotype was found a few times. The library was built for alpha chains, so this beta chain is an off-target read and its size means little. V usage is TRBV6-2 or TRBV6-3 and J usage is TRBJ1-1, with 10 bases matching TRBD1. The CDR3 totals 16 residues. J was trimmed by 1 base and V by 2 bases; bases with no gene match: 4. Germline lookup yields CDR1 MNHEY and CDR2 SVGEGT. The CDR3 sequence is CASSYPWDRGNTEAFF. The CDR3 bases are TGTGCCAGCAGTTACCCCTGGGACAGGGGGAACACTGAAGCTTTCTTT.

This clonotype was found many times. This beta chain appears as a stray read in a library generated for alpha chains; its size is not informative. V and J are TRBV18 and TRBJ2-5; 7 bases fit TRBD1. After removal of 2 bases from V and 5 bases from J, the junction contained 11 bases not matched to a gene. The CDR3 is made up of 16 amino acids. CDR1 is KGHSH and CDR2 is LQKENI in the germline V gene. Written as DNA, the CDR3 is TGTGCCAGCTCACCATTGGCGACAGGGTCGGGGGAGACCCAGTACTTC. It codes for CASSPLATGSGETQYF.